This T cell receptor (beta chain) is from a study of cytomegalovirus exposure and HLA in healthy donors. Looked up from germline, CDR1 is MNHEY and CDR2 is SVGAGI. The CDR3 loop spans 15 amino acids. Between the trimmed V and J ends, which lost 3 bases and 3 bases, there was a span of 9 bases. The study ran its PCR with 60 Vbeta and 13 Jbeta primers. Sequenced by immunoSEQ multiplex PCR; TCRdb stores in-frame clones only, minus some. The sample includes approximately 140,000 clones, more than 80% of them seen just once. Material for sequencing was PBMCs. The TCR originated in a woman aged 40 to 50 in good health and CMV-seropositive. The rearrangement uses TRBV6-5 and TRBJ2-6; no firm D call. CDR3 sequence: CASSYTSGGANVLTF. The CDR3 nucleotides are TGTGCCAGCAGTTATACGTCGGGTGGGGCCAACGTCCTGACTTTC.